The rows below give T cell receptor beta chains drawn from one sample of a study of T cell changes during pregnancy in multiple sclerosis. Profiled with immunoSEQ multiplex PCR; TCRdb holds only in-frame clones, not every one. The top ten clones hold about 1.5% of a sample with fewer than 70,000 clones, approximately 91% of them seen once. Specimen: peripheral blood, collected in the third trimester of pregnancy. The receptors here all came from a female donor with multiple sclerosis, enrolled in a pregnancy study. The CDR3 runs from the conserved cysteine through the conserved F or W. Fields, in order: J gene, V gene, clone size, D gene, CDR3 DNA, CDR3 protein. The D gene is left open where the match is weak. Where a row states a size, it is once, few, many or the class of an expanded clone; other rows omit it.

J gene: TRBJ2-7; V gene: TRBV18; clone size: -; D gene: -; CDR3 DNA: TGTGCCAGCTCACGTCAGACTGCAACCTACGAGCAGTACTTC; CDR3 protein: CASSRQTATYEQYF
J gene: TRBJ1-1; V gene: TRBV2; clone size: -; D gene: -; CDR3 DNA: TGTGCCAGCAGTCCCGGGAAGGGAACTGAAGCTTTCTTT; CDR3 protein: CASSPGKGTEAFF
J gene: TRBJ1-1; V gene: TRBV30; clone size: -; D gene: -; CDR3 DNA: TGTGCCTGGAGGCGGCCTGTGGGGAGCACTGAAGCTTTCTTT; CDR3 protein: CAWRRPVGSTEAFF
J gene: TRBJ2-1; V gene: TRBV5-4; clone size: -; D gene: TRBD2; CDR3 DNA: TGTGCCAGCAGCTTCACTCGGACTAGCGGGGCCAATGAGCAGTTCTTC; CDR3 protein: CASSFTRTSGANEQFF
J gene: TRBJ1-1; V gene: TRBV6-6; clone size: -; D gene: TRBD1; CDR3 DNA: TGTGCCAGCACCTCGACAGGGGTCGCTGAAGCTTTCTTT; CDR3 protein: CASTSTGVAEAFF
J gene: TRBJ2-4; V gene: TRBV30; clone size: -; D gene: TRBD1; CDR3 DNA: TGTGCCTGGATTGACAGGGGGCTGAAAAACATTCAGTACTTC; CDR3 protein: CAWIDRGLKNIQYF
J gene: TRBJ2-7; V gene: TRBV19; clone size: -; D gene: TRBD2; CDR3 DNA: TGTGCCAGTCAAGCCGGGGGGGCAATCCACGAGCAGTACTTC; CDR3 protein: CASQAGGAIHEQYF
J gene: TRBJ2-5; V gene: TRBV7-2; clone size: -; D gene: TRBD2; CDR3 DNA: TGTGCCAGCAGCTTGGGGCGGGGGGGAAACCAAGAGACCCAGTACTTC; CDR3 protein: CASSLGRGGNQETQYF
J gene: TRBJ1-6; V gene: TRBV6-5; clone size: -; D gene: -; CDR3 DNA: TGTGCCAGCAGTAACAGGGTTACCATCAATTCACCCCTCCACTTT; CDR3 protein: CASSNRVTINSPLHF
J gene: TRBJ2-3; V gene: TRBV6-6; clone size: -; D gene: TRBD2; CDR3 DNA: TGTGCCAGCGATAGCGGGGGGGAAGATACGCAGTATTTT; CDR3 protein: CASDSGGEDTQYF
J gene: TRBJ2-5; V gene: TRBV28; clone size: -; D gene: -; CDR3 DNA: TGTGCCAGCAGTTTCTTGGGGGGCAGGGGGGAGACCCAGTACTTC; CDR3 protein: CASSFLGGRGETQYF
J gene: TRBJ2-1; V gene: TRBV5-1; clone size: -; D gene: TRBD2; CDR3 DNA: TGCGCCAGCAGCGTACAAGCGGGGTTCTACAATGAGCAGTTCTTC; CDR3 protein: CASSVQAGFYNEQFF
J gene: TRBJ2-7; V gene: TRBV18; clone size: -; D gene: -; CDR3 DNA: TGTGCCAGCTCACCACAGCCTCCAGCGGTGGAGCAGTACTTC; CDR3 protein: CASSPQPPAVEQYF
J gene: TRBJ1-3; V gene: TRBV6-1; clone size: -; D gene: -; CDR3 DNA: TGTGCCGGACACTCCGGGAGCTCTGGAAACACCATATATTTT; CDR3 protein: CAGHSGSSGNTIYF
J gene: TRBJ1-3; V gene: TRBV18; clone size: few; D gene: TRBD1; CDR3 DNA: TGTGCCAGCTCACCACCGGGACAGGGGGCGAGTGGAAACACCATATATTTT; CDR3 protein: CASSPPGQGASGNTIYF
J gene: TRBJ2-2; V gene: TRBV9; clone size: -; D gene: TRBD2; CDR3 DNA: TGTGCCAGCAGCCCTACCGGGACTAGCGGGTCCTACACCGGGGAGCTGTTTTTT; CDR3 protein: CASSPTGTSGSYTGELFF
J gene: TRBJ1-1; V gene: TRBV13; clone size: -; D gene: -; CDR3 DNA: TGTGCCAGCAGTTCGATAAGGACAGTGAACACTGAAGCTTTCTTT; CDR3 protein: CASSSIRTVNTEAFF
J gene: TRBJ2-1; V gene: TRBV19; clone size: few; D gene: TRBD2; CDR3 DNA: TGTGCCACCGCCAGACTAGCAAGCAATGAGCAGTTCTTC; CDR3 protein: CATARLASNEQFF
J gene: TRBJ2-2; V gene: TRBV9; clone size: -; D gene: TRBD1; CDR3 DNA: TGTGCCAGCAGCGTAGGGGGACAGGGGGCCGGGGAGCTGTTTTTT; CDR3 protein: CASSVGGQGAGELFF
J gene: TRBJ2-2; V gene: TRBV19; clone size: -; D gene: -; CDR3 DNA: TGTGCCAGTAGTCCACAGGGTTATTCGAACACCGGGGAGCTGTTTTTT; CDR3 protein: CASSPQGYSNTGELFF
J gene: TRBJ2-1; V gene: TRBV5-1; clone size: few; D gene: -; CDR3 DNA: TGCGCCAGCAGCTCCCCCCGACTAGGTAGCTCCTACAATGAGCAGTTCTTC; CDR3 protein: CASSSPRLGSSYNEQFF
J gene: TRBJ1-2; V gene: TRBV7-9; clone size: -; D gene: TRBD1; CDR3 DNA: TGTGCCAGCAGCGCCGCCCGGACAGGGGGATATGGCTACACCTTC; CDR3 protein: CASSAARTGGYGYTF
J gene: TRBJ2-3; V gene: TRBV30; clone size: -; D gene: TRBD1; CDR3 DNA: TGTGCCTGGGGAGGGGGGACAGGCACGACGCAGTATTTT; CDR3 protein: CAWGGGTGTTQYF
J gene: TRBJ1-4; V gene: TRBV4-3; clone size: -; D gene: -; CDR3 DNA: TGCGCCAGCAGCCAAGATTGGGGGCAGGGTGAAAAACTGTTTTTT; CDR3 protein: CASSQDWGQGEKLFF
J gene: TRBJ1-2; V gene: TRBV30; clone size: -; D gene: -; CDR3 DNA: TGTGCCTGGAGTGTTGGAGGGGCGCTTGGCTACACCTTC; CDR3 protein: CAWSVGGALGYTF
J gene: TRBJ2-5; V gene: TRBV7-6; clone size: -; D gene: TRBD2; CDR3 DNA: TGTGCCAGCAGCTTGGTCTTAGCGGGGCCACAGGAGACCCAGTACTTC; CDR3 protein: CASSLVLAGPQETQYF
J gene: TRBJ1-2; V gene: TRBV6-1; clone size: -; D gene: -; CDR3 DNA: TGTGCCAGCAGTGAACAAGGGGGAGTAAACTATGGCTACACCTTC; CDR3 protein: CASSEQGGVNYGYTF